This T cell receptor (beta chain) was identified during a study of CD8 T cells in ankylosing spondylitis. Study-level findings and limits: Disease-linked clones were reportedly significantly enriched in matched ankylosing spondylitis synovial fluid. Within peripheral blood, clones linked to disease were CD8+ and relatively rare.

Deletions cut 2 bases from V and 0 bases from J, with 11 bases between. The CDR3 runs 16 residues. In its sample, this clonotype was seen many times. As yet, its antigen is unknown. Quantitative 5'-RACE with molecular barcodes was used to make the TCR beta libraries. TCRdb redid the calling of the 5' RACE reads with MiXCR, one entry per CDR3 protein. This repertoire shows under 300,000 distinct CDR3 sequences, 8% to 11% found once; its top ten account for 2.6%. The sequence came from a male donor with ankylosing spondylitis or in good health (not recorded which). The sample taken for sequencing was blood, either unsorted or a sorted T cell fraction (not recorded which). The chain has TRBV12-3 or TRBV12-4 and TRBJ2-1; D may be TRBD2 (6 bases). The CDR3, as DNA: TGTGCCAGCAGTTTATCAGCGGGTATCTCCTACAATGAGCAGTTCTTC. Protein: CASSLSAGISYNEQFF.